The rows below give T cell receptor beta chains drawn from one sample of a study of T cells and Merkel cell carcinoma outcomes. Sequencing was performed with immunoSEQ multiplex PCR; in TCRdb, only in-frame clones are kept and a portion is missing. This sample carries some 14,000 clones, roughly 92% of them seen once, and the ten largest clones take roughly 2%. The sequenced material came from tumor tissue from Merkel cell carcinoma. The origin of the receptors is a human donor with Merkel cell carcinoma. Both conserved end residues are part of each CDR3. D genes are given only for firm matches. Rows give clone size only sometimes, using once, few, many, or a class for an expanded clone.

clone_size,d_call,v_call,j_call,cdr3_nt,cdr3_aa
-,-,TRBV7-8,TRBJ2-1,TGTGCCAGCAGGGAGGGGACCTACAATGAGCAGTTCTTC,CASREGTYNEQFF
-,-,TRBV28,TRBJ1-4,TGTGCCAGCAGACCGGACAGAGCAACTAATGAAAAACTGTTTTTT,CASRPDRATNEKLFF
-,-,TRBV30,TRBJ1-4,TGTGCCTGGAGTCAGGGGACAACTAATGAAAAACTGTTTTTT,CAWSQGTTNEKLFF
-,-,TRBV7-3,TRBJ1-1,TGTGCCAGCAGCTTAACGGGCAGAAACACTGAAGCTTTCTTT,CASSLTGRNTEAFF
-,-,TRBV6-5,TRBJ1-6,TGTGCCAGCAGTACGTGGGAATCACCCCTCCACTTT,CASSTWESPLHF
few,-,TRBV28,TRBJ2-3,TGTGCCAGCAGTTCGGCAGCGAATTTAGGAGATACGCAGTATTTT,CASSSAANLGDTQYF
-,TRBD1,TRBV5-4,TRBJ2-6,TGTGCCAGCAGCTCCACAGGGGGCTCTGGGGCCAACGTCCTGACTTTC,CASSSTGGSGANVLTF
-,-,TRBV12-5,TRBJ1-5,TGTGCTAGTAACAGGGACGATCAGCCCCAGCATTTT,CASNRDDQPQHF
once,TRBD2,TRBV11-2,TRBJ2-7,TGTGCCAGCAGCTTAGACTTCGGACTAGCGGACCGTCCCGAGCAGTACTTC,CASSLDFGLADRPEQYF
-,-,TRBV5-5,TRBJ1-2,TGTGCCAGCAGCTTGAGGAGTTATGGCTACACCTTC,CASSLRSYGYTF
-,TRBD1,TRBV5-4,TRBJ2-7,TGTGCCAGCAGCCTCAGGGGGTCATACGAGCAGTACTTC,CASSLRGSYEQYF
-,-,TRBV5-5,TRBJ2-3,TGTGCCAGCAGTTCAACTAGCACAGATACGCAGTATTTT,CASSSTSTDTQYF